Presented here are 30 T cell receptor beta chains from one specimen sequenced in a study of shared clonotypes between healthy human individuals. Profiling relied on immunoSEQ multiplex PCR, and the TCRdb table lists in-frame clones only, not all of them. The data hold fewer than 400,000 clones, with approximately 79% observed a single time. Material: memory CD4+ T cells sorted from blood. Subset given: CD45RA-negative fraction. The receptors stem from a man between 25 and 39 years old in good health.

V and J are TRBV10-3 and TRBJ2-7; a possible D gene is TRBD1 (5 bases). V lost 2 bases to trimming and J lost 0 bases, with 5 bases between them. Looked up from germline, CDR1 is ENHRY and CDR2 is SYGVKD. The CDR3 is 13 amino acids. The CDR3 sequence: CAISEQGSYEQYF. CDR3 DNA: TGTGCCATCAGTGAGCAGGGCTCCTACGAGCAGTACTTC.

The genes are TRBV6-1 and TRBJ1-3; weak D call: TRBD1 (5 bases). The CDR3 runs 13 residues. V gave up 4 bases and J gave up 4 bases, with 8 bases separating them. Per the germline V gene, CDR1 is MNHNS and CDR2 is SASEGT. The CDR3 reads CASSVGDGNTIYF. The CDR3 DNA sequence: TGTGCCAGCAGTGTGGGGGACGGAAACACCATATATTTT.

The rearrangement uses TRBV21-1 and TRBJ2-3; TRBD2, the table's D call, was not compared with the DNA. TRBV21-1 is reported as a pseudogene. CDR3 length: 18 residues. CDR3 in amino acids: CASSAQARLPVPTDTQYF. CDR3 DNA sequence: TGTGCCAGCAGCGCCCAAGCAAGACTACCCGTACCCACAGATACGCAGTATTTT.

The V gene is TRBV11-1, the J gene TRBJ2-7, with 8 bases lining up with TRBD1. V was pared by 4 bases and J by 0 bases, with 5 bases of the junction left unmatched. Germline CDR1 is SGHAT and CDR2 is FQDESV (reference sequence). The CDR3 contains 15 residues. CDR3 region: CASSYGQGYSYEQYF. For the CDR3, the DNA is TGTGCCAGCAGCTACGGACAGGGATACTCCTACGAGCAGTACTTC.

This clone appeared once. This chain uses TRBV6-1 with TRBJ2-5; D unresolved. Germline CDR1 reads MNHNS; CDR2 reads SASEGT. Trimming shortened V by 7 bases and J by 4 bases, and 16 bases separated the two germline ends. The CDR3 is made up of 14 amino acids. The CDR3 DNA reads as TGTGCCAGCAAAGTCGGGTTTAGGGCAGAGACCCAGTACTTC. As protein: CASKVGFRAETQYF.

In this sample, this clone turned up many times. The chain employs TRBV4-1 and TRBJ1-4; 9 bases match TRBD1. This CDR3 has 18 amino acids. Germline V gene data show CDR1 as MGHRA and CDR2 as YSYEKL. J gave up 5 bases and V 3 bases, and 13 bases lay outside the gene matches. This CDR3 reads CASSQGTGSGLKNEKLFF. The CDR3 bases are TGCGCCAGCAGCCAGGGGACAGGGTCCGGACTTAAAAATGAAAAACTGTTTTTT.

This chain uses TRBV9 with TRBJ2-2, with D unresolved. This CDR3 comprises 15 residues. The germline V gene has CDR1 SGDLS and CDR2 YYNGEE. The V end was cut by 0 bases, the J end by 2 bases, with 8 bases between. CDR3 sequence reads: CASSVEGLNTGELFF. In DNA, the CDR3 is TGTGCCAGCAGCGTAGAGGGCCTCAACACCGGGGAGCTGTTTTTT.

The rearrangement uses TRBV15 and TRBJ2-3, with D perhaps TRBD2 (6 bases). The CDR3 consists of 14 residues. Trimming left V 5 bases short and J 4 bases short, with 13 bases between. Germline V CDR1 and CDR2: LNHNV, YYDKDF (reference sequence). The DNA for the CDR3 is TGTGCCACCAGCGCAGGAGGGAGCGCAGATACGCAGTATTTT. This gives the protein CATSAGGSADTQYF.

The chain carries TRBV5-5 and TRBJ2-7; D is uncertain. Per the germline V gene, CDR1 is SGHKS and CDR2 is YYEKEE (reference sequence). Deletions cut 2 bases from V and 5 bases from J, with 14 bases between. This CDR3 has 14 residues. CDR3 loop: CASSFSGPQDEQYF. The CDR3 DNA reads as TGTGCCAGCAGCTTTTCTGGCCCGCAGGACGAGCAGTACTTC.

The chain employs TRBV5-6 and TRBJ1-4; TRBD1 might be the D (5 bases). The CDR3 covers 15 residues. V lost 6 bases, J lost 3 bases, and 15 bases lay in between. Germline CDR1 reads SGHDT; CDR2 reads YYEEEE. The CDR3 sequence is CASTSWGLANEKLFF. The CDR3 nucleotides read TGTGCCAGCACCTCCTGGGGGTTGGCTAATGAAAAACTGTTTTTT.

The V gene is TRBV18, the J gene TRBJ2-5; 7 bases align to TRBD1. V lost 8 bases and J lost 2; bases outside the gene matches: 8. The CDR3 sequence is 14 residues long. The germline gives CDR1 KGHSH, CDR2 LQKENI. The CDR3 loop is CASQDRASQETQYF. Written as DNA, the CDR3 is TGTGCCAGCCAAGACAGGGCCTCGCAAGAGACCCAGTACTTC.

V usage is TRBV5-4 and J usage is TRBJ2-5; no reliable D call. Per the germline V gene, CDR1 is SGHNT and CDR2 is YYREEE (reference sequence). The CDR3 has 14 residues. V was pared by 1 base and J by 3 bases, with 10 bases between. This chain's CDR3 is CASSLRATKETQYF. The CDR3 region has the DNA TGTGCCAGCAGCTTGCGGGCGACGAAAGAGACCCAGTACTTC.

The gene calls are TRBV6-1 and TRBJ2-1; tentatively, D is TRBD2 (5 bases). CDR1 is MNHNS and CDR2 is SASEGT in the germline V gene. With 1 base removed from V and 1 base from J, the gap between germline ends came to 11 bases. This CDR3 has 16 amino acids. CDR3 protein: CASSEGPGGSYNEQFF. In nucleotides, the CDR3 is TGTGCCAGCAGTGAAGGTCCTGGCGGGTCCTACAATGAGCAGTTCTTC.

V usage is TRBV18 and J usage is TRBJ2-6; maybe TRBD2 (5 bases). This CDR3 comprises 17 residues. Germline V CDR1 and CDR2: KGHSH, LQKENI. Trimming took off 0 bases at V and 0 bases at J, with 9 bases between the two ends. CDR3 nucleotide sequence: TGTGCCAGCTCACCACCGAGCGGATACTCTGGGGCCAACGTCCTGACTTTC. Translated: CASSPPSGYSGANVLTF.

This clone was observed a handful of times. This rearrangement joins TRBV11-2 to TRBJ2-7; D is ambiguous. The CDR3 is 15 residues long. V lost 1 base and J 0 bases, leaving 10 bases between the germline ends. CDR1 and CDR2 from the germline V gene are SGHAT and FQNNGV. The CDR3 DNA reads TGTGCCAGCAGCTTAGGGGGTTTTGACTCCTACGAGCAGTACTTC. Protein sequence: CASSLGGFDSYEQYF.

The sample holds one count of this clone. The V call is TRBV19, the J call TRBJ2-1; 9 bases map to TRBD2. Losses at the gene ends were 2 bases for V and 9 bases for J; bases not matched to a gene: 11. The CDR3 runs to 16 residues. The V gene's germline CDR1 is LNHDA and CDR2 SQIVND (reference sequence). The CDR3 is CASSITRVAGAGEQFF. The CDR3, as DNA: TGTGCCAGTAGTATAACCCGGGTAGCGGGAGCGGGTGAGCAGTTCTTC. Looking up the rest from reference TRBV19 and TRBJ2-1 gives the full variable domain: DGGITQSPKYLFRKEGQNVTLSCEQNLNHDAMYWYRQDPGQGLRLIYYSQIVNDFQKGDIAEGYSVSREKKESFPLTVTSAQKNPTAFYLCASSITRVAGAGEQFFGPGTRLTVL.

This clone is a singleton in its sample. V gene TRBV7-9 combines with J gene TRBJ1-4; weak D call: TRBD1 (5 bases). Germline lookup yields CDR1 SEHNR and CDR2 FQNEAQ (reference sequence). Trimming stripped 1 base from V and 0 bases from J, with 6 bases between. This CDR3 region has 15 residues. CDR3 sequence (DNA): TGTGCCAGCAGCTTAGGGACAACAACTAATGAAAAACTGTTTTTT. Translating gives CASSLGTTTNEKLFF.

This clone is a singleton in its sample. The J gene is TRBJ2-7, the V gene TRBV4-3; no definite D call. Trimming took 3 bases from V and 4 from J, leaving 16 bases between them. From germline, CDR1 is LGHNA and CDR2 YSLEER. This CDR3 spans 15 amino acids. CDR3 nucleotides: TGCGCCAGCAGCCAGGCAGCAGGTTCCTTTTACGAGCAGTACTTC. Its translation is CASSQAAGSFYEQYF.

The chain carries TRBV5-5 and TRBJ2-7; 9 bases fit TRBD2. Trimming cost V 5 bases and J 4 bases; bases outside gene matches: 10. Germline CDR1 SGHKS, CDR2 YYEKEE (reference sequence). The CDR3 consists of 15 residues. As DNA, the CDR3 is TGTGCCAGCAGTGGCGGGAGGGCCCTCGGGTACGAGCAGTACTTC. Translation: CASSGGRALGYEQYF.

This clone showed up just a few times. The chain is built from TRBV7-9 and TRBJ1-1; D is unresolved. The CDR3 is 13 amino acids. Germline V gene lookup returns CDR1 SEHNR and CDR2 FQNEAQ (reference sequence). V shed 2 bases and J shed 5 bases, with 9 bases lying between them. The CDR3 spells CASSLSGQTEAFF. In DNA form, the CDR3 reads TGTGCCAGCAGCTTATCAGGTCAAACTGAAGCTTTCTTT.

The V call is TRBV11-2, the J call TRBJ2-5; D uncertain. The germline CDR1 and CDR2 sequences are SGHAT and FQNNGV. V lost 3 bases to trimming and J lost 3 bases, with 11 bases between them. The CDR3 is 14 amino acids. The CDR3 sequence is CASSFDPGKETQYF. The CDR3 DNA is TGTGCCAGCAGCTTCGATCCTGGTAAAGAGACCCAGTACTTC. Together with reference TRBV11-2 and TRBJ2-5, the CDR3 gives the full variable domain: EAGVAQSPRYKIIEKRQSVAFWCNPISGHATLYWYQQILGQGPKLLIQFQNNGVVDDSQLPKDRFSAERLKGVDSTLKIQPAKLEDSAVYLCASSFDPGKETQYFGPGTRLLVL.

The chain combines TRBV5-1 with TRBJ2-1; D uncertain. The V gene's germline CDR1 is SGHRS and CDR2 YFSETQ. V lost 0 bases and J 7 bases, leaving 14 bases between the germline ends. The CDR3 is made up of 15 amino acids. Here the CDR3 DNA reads TGCGCCAGCAGCTTGGAAGGGATATCTCGGAATGAGCAGTTCTTC. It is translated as CASSLEGISRNEQFF.

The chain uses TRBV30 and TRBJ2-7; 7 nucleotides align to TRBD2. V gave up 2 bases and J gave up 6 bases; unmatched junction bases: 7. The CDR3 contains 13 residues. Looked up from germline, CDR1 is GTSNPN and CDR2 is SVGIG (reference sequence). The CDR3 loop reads CAWSLGGKGEQYF. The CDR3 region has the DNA TGTGCCTGGAGTCTGGGAGGGAAGGGCGAGCAGTACTTC.

Here the CDR3 reads CASSWGTGGYQETQYF. The CDR3 coding sequence is TGCGCCAGCAGCTGGGGGACAGGGGGATACCAAGAGACCCAGTACTTC. J is TRBJ2-5 and V is TRBV5-1; 11 bases are a match to TRBD1. Germline V gene sequence: CDR1 SGHRS, CDR2 YFSETQ. The V and J ends lost 3 bases and 0 bases, in that order; junction bases with no gene match: 4. CDR3 size: 16 residues.

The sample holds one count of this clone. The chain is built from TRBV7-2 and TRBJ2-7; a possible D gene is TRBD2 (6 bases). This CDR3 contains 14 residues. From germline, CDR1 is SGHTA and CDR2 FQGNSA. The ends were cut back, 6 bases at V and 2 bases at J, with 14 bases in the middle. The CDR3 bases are TGTGCCAGCAGACCTCTAGCGCAAGCCTACGAGCAGTACTTC. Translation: CASRPLAQAYEQYF.

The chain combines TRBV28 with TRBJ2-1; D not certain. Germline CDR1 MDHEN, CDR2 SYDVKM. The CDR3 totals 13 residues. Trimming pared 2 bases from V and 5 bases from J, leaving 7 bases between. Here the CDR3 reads CASSLISHNEQFF. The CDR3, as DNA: TGTGCCAGCAGTTTAATTTCGCACAATGAGCAGTTCTTC.

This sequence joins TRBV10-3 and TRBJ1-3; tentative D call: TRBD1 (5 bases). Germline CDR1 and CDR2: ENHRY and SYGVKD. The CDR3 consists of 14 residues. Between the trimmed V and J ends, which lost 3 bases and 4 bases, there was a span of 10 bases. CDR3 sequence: CAISESRDGNTIYF. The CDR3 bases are TGTGCCATCAGTGAAAGCAGGGACGGAAACACCATATATTTT.

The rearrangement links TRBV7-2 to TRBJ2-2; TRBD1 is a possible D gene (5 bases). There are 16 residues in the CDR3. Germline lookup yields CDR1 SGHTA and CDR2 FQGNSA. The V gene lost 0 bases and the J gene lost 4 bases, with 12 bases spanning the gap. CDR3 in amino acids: CASSLAQDTRTGELFF. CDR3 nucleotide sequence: TGTGCCAGCAGCTTAGCCCAGGACACCCGCACCGGGGAGCTGTTTTTT. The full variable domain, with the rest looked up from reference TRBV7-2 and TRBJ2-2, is GAGVSQSPSNKVTEKGKDVELRCDPISGHTALYWYRQSLGQGLEFLIYFQGNSAPDKSGLPSDRFSAERTGGSVSTLTIQRTQQEDSAVYLCASSLAQDTRTGELFFGEGSRLTVL.

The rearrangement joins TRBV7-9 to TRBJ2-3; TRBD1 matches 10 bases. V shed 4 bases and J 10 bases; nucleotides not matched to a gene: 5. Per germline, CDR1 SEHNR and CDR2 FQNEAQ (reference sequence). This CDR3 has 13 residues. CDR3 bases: TGTGCCAGCAGCTCCAGGACAGGGGGTGCGCAGTATTTT. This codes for CASSSRTGGAQYF. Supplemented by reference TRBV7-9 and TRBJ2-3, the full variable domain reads DTGVSQNPRHKITKRGQNVTFRCDPISEHNRLYWYRQTLGQGPEFLTYFQNEAQLEKSRLLSDRFSAERPKGSFSTLEIQRTEQGDSAMYLCASSSRTGGAQYFGPGTRLTVL.

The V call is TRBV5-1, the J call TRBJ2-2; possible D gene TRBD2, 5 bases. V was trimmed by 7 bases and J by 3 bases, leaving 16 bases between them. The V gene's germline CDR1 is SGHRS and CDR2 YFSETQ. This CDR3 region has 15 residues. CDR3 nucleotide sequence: TGCGCCAGCGACATCGGAGGAGCCCACACCGGGGAGCTGTTTTTT. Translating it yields CASDIGGAHTGELFF. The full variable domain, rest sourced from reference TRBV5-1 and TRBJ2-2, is KAGVTQTPRYLIKTRGQQVTLSCSPISGHRSVSWYQQTPGQGLQFLFEYFSETQRNKGNFPGRFSGRQFSNSRSEMNVSTLELGDSALYLCASDIGGAHTGELFFGEGSRLTVL.